This T cell receptor (beta chain) was retrieved from a study of blood T cell repertoires in COVID-19. The V segment lost 5 bases and the J segment 7 bases; nucleotides outside the gene matches: 5. Germline lookup yields CDR1 SGHNT and CDR2 YYREEE (reference sequence). The CDR3 covers 14 residues. Per the authors' pipeline: Reference gene primer amplification yielded estimated nucleated cell counts. The data were produced by immunoSEQ multiplex PCR, yet TCRdb's version contains in-frame clones alone and is incomplete. That table is the source of V, J and clone size, and D and trimming were worked out from the DNA. The sample shows roughly 230,000 clones, about 85% of them seen only once.

The source is a woman aged 45-65 years who had been exposed to COVID-19. The sample comprised PBMCs or T cells enriched from blood (not recorded which). This chain links TRBV5-4 with TRBJ1-6; TRBD1 agrees at 8 bases. The CDR3 reads CASSSTGVNSPLHF. CDR3 bases: TGTGCCAGCAGTTCGACAGGGGTAAATTCACCCCTCCACTTT.